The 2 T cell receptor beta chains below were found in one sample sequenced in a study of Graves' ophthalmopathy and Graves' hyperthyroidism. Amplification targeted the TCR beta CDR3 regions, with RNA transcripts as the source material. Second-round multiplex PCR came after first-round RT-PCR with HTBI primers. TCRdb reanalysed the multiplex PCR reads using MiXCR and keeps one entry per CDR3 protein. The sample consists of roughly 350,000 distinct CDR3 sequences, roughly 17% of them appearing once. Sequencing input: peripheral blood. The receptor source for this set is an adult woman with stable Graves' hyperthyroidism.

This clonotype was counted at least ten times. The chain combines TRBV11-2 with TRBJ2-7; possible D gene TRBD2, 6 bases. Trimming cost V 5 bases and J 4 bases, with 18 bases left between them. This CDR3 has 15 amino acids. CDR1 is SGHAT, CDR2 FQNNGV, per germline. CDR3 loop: CASSRYQGLTYEQYF. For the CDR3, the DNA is TGTGCCAGCAGCCGATACCAGGGACTTACTTACGAGCAGTACTTC. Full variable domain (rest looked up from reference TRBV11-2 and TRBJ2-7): EAGVAQSPRYKIIEKRQSVAFWCNPISGHATLYWYQQILGQGPKLLIQFQNNGVVDDSQLPKDRFSAERLKGVDSTLKIQPAKLEDSAVYLCASSRYQGLTYEQYFGPGTRLTVT.

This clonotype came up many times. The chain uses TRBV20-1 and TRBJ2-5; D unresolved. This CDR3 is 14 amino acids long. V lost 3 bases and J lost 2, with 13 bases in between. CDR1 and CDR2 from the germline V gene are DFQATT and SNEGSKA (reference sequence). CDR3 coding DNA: TGCAGTGCTAGGGGCCCAGAGACACAAGAGACCCAGTACTTC. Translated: CSARGPETQETQYF.